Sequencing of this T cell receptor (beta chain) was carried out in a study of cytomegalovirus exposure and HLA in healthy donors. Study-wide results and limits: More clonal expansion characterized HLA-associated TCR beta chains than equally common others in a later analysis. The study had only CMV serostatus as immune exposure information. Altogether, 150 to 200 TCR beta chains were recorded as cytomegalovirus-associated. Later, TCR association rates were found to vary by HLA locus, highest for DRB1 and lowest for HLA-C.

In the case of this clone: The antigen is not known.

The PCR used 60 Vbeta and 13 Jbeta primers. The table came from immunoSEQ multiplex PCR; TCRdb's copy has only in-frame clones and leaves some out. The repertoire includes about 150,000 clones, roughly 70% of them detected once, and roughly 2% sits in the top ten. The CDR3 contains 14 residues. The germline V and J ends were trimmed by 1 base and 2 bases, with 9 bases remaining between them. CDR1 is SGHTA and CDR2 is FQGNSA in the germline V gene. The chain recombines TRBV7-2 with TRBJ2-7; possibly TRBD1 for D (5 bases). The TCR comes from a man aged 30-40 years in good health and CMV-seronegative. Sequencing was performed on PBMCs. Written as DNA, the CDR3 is TGTGCCAGCAGCTTAGAACGACAGACCTACGAGCAGTACTTC. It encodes CASSLERQTYEQYF.